Here is one TCR beta chain with its context. Its antigen is unknown. Nothing much larger sits one base from this clone, and base qualities are not available. Between the V and J ends, shortened by 2 bases and 0 bases respectively, the junction contains 14 bases. The CDR3, cysteine through phenylalanine, is 15 amino acids long. The DNA shown is the 45-base CDR3, in frame from base 1. The germline V gene (reference sequence) specifies DFQATT as CDR1 and SNEGSKA as CDR2. The sample comes from a study of T cell repertoires in cytomegalovirus infection (dated by TCRdb to the late 2010s). For the wider study: Peptide stimulations targeted recently identified HLA-C-restricted CMV epitopes, whose presentation resists viral immunomodulation, together with well-studied HLA-B-restricted epitopes. Donor HLA type was relevant to the analysis, as public TCR beta signatures indicated carriage of CMV infection together with the matching HLA type. Findings and caveats that apply to the study as a whole: In the ex vivo response, HLA-C-restricted CMV-specific TCR beta clonotypes were dominant, and in two of eight donors the single most frequent clonotype came from this HLA-C-restricted group. In both this cohort and an independent cohort of 352 donors, the cumulative frequency of public TCR beta family members distinguished carriers of CMV infection plus the relevant HLA type.

Sequencing was performed on an Illumina HiSeq 1500. The raw public reads went through TCRdb reprocessing: fastp at Q25, MiXCR clone calling, in-frame beta chains kept. Rows merge per CDR3 protein into single entries with the most common DNA and genes. This sample gives about 69,000 distinct CDR3 sequences in total; 25% to 30% of them show up just once. The ten biggest clones cover 59% of the sample. The treatment or condition label for this specimen denotes: in vitro stimulation with specific CMV peptide epitopes to enrich CMV-specific T cells. The chain couples TRBV20-1 to TRBJ2-7; too little of a D gene remains to name it. The clonotype comes from a human donor in good health (CMV status not recorded). Some clones in this sample may be carry-over from other donors' samples. The sample in question was CD8+ T cells from cultured PBMCs, obtained from culture after CMV antigen stimulation. This receptor carries the CDR3 CSARSIRADSYEQYF. The DNA sequence is TGCAGTGCTAGAAGCATTCGGGCAGACTCCTACGAGCAGTACTTC.